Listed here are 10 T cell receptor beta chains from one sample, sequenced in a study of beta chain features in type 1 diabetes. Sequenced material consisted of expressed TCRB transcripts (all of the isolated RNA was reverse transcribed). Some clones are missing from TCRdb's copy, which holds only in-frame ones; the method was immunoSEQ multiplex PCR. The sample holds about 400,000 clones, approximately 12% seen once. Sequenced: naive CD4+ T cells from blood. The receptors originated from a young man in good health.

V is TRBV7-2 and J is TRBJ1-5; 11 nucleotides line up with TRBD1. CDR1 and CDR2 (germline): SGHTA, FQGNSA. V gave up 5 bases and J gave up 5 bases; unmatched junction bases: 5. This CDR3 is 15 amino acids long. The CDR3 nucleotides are TGTGCCAGCAGCAACGGACAGGGGGCTTATCAGCCCCAGCATTTT. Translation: CASSNGQGAYQPQHF. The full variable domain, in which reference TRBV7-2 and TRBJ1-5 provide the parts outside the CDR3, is GAGVSQSPSNKVTEKGKDVELRCDPISGHTALYWYRQSLGQGLEFLIYFQGNSAPDKSGLPSDRFSAERTGGSVSTLTIQRTQQEDSAVYLCASSNGQGAYQPQHFGDGTRLSIL.

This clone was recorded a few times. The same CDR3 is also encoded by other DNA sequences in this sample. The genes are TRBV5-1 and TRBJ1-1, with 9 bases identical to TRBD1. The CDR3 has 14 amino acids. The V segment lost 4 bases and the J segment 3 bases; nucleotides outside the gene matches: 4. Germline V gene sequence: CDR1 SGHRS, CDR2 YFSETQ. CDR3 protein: CASSPRTGDTEAFF. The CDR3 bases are TGCGCCAGCAGCCCTAGGACAGGGGACACTGAAGCTTTCTTT.

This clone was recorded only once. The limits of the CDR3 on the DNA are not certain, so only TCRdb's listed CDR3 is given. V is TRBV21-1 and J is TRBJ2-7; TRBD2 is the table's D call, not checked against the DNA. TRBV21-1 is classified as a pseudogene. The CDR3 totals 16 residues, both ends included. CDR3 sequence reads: CASSKGTVAGGTEQYF.

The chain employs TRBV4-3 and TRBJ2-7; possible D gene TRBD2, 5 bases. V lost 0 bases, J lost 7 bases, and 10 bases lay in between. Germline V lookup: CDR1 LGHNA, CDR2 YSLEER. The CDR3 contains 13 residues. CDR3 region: CASSQDWSGEQYF. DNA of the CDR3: TGCGCCAGCAGCCAAGACTGGTCGGGAGAGCAGTACTTC.

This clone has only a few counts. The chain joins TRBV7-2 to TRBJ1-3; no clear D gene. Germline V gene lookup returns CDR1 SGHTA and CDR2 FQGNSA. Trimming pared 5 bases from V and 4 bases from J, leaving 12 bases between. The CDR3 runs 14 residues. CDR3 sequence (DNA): TGTGCCAGCAGCCTGGGAGGTTTCGGAAACACCATATATTTT. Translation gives CASSLGGFGNTIYF.

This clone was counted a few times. CDR3 protein: CASSPNRQGQYGYTF. CDR3 DNA: TGTGCCAGCTCACCCAACAGACAGGGGCAATATGGCTACACCTTC. V gene TRBV18 combines with J gene TRBJ1-2, with 8 nucleotides matching TRBD1. The V segment lost 3 bases and the J segment 5 bases; nucleotides outside the gene matches: 8. The V gene's germline CDR1 is KGHSH and CDR2 LQKENI. The length of the CDR3 is 15 residues.

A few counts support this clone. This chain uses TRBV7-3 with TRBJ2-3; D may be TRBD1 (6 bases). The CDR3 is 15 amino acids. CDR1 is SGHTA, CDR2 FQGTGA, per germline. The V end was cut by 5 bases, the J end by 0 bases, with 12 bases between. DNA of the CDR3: TGTGCCAGCAGCCTTGGACAGCTTAGCACAGATACGCAGTATTTT. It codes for CASSLGQLSTDTQYF.

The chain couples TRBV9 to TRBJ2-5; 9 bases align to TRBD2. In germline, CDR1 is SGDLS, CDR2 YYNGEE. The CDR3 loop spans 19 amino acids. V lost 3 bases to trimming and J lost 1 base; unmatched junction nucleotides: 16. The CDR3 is CASSEPGEERGAPQETQYF. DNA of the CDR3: TGTGCCAGCAGCGAGCCGGGGGAGGAGCGGGGGGCCCCCCAAGAGACCCAGTACTTC. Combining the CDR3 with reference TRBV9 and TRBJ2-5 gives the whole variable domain DSGVTQTPKHLITATGQRVTLRCSPRSGDLSVYWYQQSLDQGLQFLIQYYNGEERAKGNILERFSAQQFPDLHSELNLSSLELGDSALYFCASSEPGEERGAPQETQYFGPGTRLLVL.

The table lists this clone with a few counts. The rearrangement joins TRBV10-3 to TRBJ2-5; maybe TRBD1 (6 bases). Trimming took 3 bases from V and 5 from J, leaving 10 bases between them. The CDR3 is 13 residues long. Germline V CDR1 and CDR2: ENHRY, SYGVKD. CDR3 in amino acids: CAISEQGRETQYF. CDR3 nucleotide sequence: TGTGCCATCAGTGAACAGGGCCGGGAGACCCAGTACTTC.

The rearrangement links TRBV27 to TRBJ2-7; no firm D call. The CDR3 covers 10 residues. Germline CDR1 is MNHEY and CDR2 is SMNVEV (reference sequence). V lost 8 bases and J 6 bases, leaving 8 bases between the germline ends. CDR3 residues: CASGWAEQYF. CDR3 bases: TGTGCCAGCGGATGGGCCGAGCAGTACTTC.